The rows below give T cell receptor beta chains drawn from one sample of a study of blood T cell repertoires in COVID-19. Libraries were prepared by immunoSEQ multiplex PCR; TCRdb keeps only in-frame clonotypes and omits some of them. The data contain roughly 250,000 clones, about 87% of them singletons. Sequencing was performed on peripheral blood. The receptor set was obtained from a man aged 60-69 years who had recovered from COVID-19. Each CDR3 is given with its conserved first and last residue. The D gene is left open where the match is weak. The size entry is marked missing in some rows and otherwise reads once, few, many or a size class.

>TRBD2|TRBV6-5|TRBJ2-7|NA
TGTGCCAGCGGAAAGACTAGCGGGGGGGCGGGCGAGCAGTACTTC
CASGKTSGGAGEQYF
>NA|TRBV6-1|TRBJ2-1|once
TGTGCCAGCAGTGATCACAGCAGCTCCTACAATGAGCAGTTCTTC
CASSDHSSSYNEQFF
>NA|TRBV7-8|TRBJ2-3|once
TGTGCCAGCAGCTTAGGGCTAGAGTTGAAAGATACGCAGTATTTT
CASSLGLELKDTQYF
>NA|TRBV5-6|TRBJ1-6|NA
TGTGCCAGCAGCTTGGGAGAGGTATCCCGAGGGATAGGGAATTCACCCCTCCACTTT
CASSLGEVSRGIGNSPLHF
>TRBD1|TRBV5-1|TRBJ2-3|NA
TGCGCCAGCAGCTCCCAGGGGGCCCCCACAGATACGCAGTATTTT
CASSSQGAPTDTQYF
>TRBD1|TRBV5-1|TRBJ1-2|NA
TGCGCCAGCAGCGGTGTAACAGGGGGCACAAGTGGCTACACCTTC
CASSGVTGGTSGYTF
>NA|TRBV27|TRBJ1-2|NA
TGTGCCAGCAGCCGCAAGCCTAACTATGGCTACACCTTC
CASSRKPNYGYTF
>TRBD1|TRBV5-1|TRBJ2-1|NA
TGCGCCAGCAGCTCGGGCAGGGGGACGAATGAGCAGTTCTTC
CASSSGRGTNEQFF
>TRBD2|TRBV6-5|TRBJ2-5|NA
TGTGCCAGTTCGACTAGCGGGGGTTGGGAGACCCAGTACTTC
CASSTSGGWETQYF
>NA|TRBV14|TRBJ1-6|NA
TGTGCCAGCAGCCAAGTTCGGACAAATTCACCCCTCCACTTT
CASSQVRTNSPLHF
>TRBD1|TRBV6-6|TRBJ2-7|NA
TGTGCCAGCAGTAAAGGGACAGCTAGCTCCTACGAGCAGTACTTC
CASSKGTASSYEQYF
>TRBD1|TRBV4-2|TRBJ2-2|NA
TGTGCCAGCAGCCGGGACAGGGGTCTGAACACCGGGGAGCTGTTTTTT
CASSRDRGLNTGELFF
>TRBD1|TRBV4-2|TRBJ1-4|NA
TGTGCCAGCAGCCAAGACAGGGGGGTTGAAAAACTGTTTTTT
CASSQDRGVEKLFF
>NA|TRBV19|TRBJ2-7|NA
TGTGCCAGTAGTAACGGACAGAACTACGACGAGCAGTACTTC
CASSNGQNYDEQYF
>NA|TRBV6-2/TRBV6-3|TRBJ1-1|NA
TGTGCCAGCAGTTATAACCAGGAGAACACTGAAGCTTTCTTT
CASSYNQENTEAFF
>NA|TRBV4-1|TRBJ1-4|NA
TGCGCCAGCAGACAAGTCGGTAAAGACAGATGGGAAAAACTGTTTTTT
CASRQVGKDRWEKLFF
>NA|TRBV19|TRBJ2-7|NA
TGTGCCAGTTCCCGAGCCCGGCAGGCGCGCCCCTACGAGCAGTACTTC
CASSRARQARPYEQYF
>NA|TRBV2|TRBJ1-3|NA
TGTGCCAGCAGTACTGGACTGAACTCTGGAAACACCATATATTTT
CASSTGLNSGNTIYF
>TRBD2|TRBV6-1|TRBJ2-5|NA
TGTGCCAGCAGTTTGGGACTAGCGGGGTGGGAGACCCAGTACTTC
CASSLGLAGWETQYF
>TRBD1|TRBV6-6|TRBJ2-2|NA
TGTGCCACAGGACAGGCCAACACCGGGGAGCTGTTTTTT
CATGQANTGELFF
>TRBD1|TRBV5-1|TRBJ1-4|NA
TGCGCCAGCAGAATTCCCCCGGGACAGGGGGCGAGGGGTGAAAAACTGTTTTTT
CASRIPPGQGARGEKLFF
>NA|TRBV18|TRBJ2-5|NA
TGTGCCAGCTCACTATCGACAGGTCAAGAGACCCAGTACTTC
CASSLSTGQETQYF
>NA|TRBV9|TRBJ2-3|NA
TGTGCCAGCACCTACTACTCTTCCTCTAGCACAGATACGCAGTATTTT
CASTYYSSSSTDTQYF
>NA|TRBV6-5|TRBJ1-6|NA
TGTGCCACATACCCCGGGGGTGCTGGGGATTCACCCCTCCACTTT
CATYPGGAGDSPLHF
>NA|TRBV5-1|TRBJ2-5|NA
TGCGCCAGCAGCTTTTATTCCCAAGAGACCCAGTACTTC
CASSFYSQETQYF
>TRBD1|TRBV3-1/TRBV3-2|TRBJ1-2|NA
TGTGCCAGCAGCTTACCAGGGACAGGGGACGATGGCTACACCTTC
CASSLPGTGDDGYTF
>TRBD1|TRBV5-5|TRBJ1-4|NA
TGTGCCAGCAGCTCCGTCTTCCGACAGGGATGGGATGAAAAACTGTTTTTT
CASSSVFRQGWDEKLFF
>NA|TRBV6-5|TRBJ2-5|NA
TGTGCCAGTTCCTCGACAGTGACCACCCAAGAGACCCAGTACTTC
CASSSTVTTQETQYF
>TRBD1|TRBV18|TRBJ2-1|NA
TGTGCCAGCTCACCTTTGGGACAGGGGGACAATGAGCAGTTCTTC
CASSPLGQGDNEQFF
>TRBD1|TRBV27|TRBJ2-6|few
TGTGCCAGCAGTAGCCCCGGGACAGTTTCCCTCCACTCTGGGGCCAACGTCCTGACTTTC
CASSSPGTVSLHSGANVLTF
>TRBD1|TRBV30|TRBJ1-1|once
TGTGCCTACCGAACAGGGGGGAACACTGAAGCTTTCTTT
CAYRTGGNTEAFF
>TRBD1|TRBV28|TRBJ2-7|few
TGTGCCAGCAGCAGACAGGGGACTCGCGAGCAGTACTTC
CASSRQGTREQYF
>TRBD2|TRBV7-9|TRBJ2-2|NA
TGTGCCAGCAGTATAGCGGGGGGGCACACCGGGGAGCTGTTTTTT
CASSIAGGHTGELFF
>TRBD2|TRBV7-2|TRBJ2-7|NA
TGTGCCAGCAGCTTAGGACCTAGCGGGGGGAGATACGAGCAGTACTTC
CASSLGPSGGRYEQYF
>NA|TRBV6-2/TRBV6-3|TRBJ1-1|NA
TGTGCCAGCAGTTTAAGCAGGGCAGGACTAAACACTGAAGCTTTCTTT
CASSLSRAGLNTEAFF
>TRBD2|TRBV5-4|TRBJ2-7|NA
TGTGCCAGCAGCTTGTGGAGCGGGGGGACCGAGCAGTACTTC
CASSLWSGGTEQYF
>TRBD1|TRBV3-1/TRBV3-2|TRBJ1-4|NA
TGTGCCAGCAGCCAAGTGTGGGACAGGGGGCTGACTAATGAAAAACTGTTTTTT
CASSQVWDRGLTNEKLFF
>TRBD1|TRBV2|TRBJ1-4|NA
TGTGCCAGCCGACAGGGTCGTGCTGAAAAACTGTTTTTT
CASRQGRAEKLFF
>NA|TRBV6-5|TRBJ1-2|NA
TGTGCCAGCAGTTCACTAAACCCTATCCGTTCTGGCTACACCTTC
CASSSLNPIRSGYTF
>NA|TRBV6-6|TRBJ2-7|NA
TGTGCCAGCAGACAGGGGCAGGACTACTCCTACGAGCAGTACTTC
CASRQGQDYSYEQYF
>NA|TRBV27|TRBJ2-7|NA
TGTGCCAGCAGTTCGTACTACGAGCAGTACTTC
CASSSYYEQYF
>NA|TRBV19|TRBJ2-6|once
TGTGCCAGTAGTACTACTCCGACACCCCGGGGGAGTGGGGCCAACGTCCTGACTTTC
CASSTTPTPRGSGANVLTF
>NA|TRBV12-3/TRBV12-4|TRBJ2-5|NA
TGTGCCAGCAGTTTAGCGCTGTCCGTCGGTATGTACTTC
CASSLALSVGMYF
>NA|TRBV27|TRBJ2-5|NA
TGTGCCAGCAGTTTTGCGGGTATTGGGCAAGAGACCCAGTACTTC
CASSFAGIGQETQYF
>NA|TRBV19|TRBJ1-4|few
TGTGCCAGTAGTATCTTGGCCGCCCCGGAAAAACTGTTTTTT
CASSILAAPEKLFF